A selection of T cell receptor beta chains follows, all from one sample in a study of Ad26.COV2.S vaccination and SARS-CoV-2 variants. The table came from immunoSEQ multiplex PCR; TCRdb's copy has only in-frame clones and leaves some out. Among 300,000 to 400,000 clones listed, just over 90% were seen once. Specimen: peripheral blood, collected after recovery from COVID-19. The receptors derive from a human donor who had recovered from COVID-19. Both conserved end residues are part of each CDR3. The D gene is left open where the match is weak. Not all rows give a size; the values are once, few, many and, for expanded clones, a class.

NA,TRBV2,TRBJ1-2,once,TGTGCCAGCAGGCTCTATGGCTACACCTTC,CASRLYGYTF
NA,TRBV19,TRBJ1-1,NA,TGTGCCAGCCAGGACCGAGCTTACTCTGGGACTGAAGCTTTCTTT,CASQDRAYSGTEAFF
TRBD2,TRBV5-5,TRBJ2-5,NA,TGTGCCAGCAGCCCGGGACTAATTATAGAGACCCAGTACTTC,CASSPGLIIETQYF
TRBD1,TRBV6-5,TRBJ1-4,NA,TGTGCCAGCGGGACAGGGGGCGATGAAAAACTGTTTTTT,CASGTGGDEKLFF
NA,TRBV5-6,TRBJ1-1,NA,TGTGCCAGCAGCTTGGGAGGGGGCACTGAAGCTTTCTTT,CASSLGGGTEAFF
NA,TRBV6-2/TRBV6-3,TRBJ1-2,NA,TGTGCCAGCAGTTCGACGACCTATGGCTACACCTTC,CASSSTTYGYTF
NA,TRBV27,TRBJ2-7,NA,TGTGCCAGCAGTATTTCCGGGATTATCAACGAGCAGTACTTC,CASSISGIINEQYF
NA,TRBV5-4,TRBJ1-2,NA,TGTGCCAGCAGCTTGGCAGGAGGGACTGGTGGCTACACCTTC,CASSLAGGTGGYTF
NA,TRBV3-1/TRBV3-2,TRBJ2-5,NA,TGTGCCAGCAGCCAGGGGGGACGAGAGACCCAGTACTTC,CASSQGGRETQYF
NA,TRBV5-4,TRBJ1-1,NA,TGTGCCAGCCACCTAGACCGGAACATTGAAGCTTTCTTT,CASHLDRNIEAFF
NA,TRBV21-1,TRBJ1-1,NA,TGTGCCAGCAGCAAAGCATCGGGGGCAGGTCGGGTGGTAGACACTGAAGCTTTCTTT,CASSKASGAGRVVDTEAFF
TRBD1,TRBV27,TRBJ2-2,NA,TGTGCCAGCACTACTCTGGGACAGAGCACCGGGGAGCTGTTTTTT,CASTTLGQSTGELFF
NA,TRBV13,TRBJ1-4,once,TGTGCCAGCAGCTTAGGCCGGGTGGGAAAACTGTTTTTT,CASSLGRVGKLFF
TRBD1,TRBV30,TRBJ2-4,NA,TGTGCCTGGAGACCGGACAGGACCCTTGAGAGGGACATTCAGTACTTC,CAWRPDRTLERDIQYF
NA,TRBV3-1/TRBV3-2,TRBJ2-3,NA,TGTGCCAGCAGCCCGGTGAGGGGCACAGATACGCAGTATTTT,CASSPVRGTDTQYF
NA,TRBV19,TRBJ1-1,NA,TGTGCCAGTACCCGGGACCGCCTATACACTGAAGCTTTCTTT,CASTRDRLYTEAFF
NA,TRBV14,TRBJ1-3,few,TGTGCCAGCGAACCCGGGGCAGCCCGCTCTGGAAACACCATATATTTT,CASEPGAARSGNTIYF
NA,TRBV25-1,TRBJ2-5,once,TGTGCCAGCAGTGAATGGACGGAAGAGACCCAGTACTTC,CASSEWTEETQYF
NA,TRBV7-9,TRBJ1-5,NA,TGTGCCAGCAGCTTAGATGTGCAGCCCCAGCATTTT,CASSLDVQPQHF
TRBD1,TRBV5-1,TRBJ1-1,NA,TGCGCCAGCAGCCTATCGGGACAGGCAGTACCATTCTTT,CASSLSGQAVPFF
TRBD2,TRBV10-3,TRBJ2-7,NA,TGTGCCATCAGTGAACCGGGGACTAGCGGGGGGTACTACGAGCAGTACTTC,CAISEPGTSGGYYEQYF
TRBD1,TRBV27,TRBJ1-2,NA,TGTGCCAGCAGTATGACAGGGTTAAAGTATGGCTACACCTTC,CASSMTGLKYGYTF
NA,TRBV2,TRBJ2-7,NA,TGTGCCAGCAGGCAAACCCAGGGGGAGGTTGACGAGCAGTACTTC,CASRQTQGEVDEQYF
NA,TRBV2,TRBJ1-2,NA,TGTGCCAGCATTGGCGGAAACTATGGCTACACCTTC,CASIGGNYGYTF
NA,TRBV3-1/TRBV3-2,TRBJ2-3,few,TGTGCCAGCAGCCCCCCTGGACTCAGCACGCAGTATTTT,CASSPPGLSTQYF
NA,TRBV6-5,TRBJ1-1,NA,TGTGCCAGCATTTGGGGGCAGAACACTGAAGCTTTCTTT,CASIWGQNTEAFF
TRBD1,TRBV15,TRBJ2-1,NA,TGTGCCACCAGCGCCTTTCCGGGACAGGGAGTAAAGGGGAATGAGCAGTTCTTC,CATSAFPGQGVKGNEQFF
NA,TRBV5-1,TRBJ1-1,NA,TGCGCCAGCAGCTTAAGTCCAGGGGATTCTTCTGAAGCTTTCTTT,CASSLSPGDSSEAFF
TRBD2,TRBV6-5,TRBJ2-7,once,TGTGCCAGCAGCCCGACCCTCGGGGGGGGATTAGAGCAGTACTTC,CASSPTLGGGLEQYF
NA,TRBV25-1,TRBJ2-1,NA,TGTGCCAGCAGTGAATCCCTCAATGAGCAGTTCTTC,CASSESLNEQFF
NA,TRBV10-2,TRBJ1-1,NA,TGCGCCAGTAAGGACCTCAGGGACACTGAAGCTTTCTTT,CASKDLRDTEAFF
NA,TRBV5-1,TRBJ1-6,once,TGCGCCAGCAGCCCGGGTGGACGTCCGGGGGGTTCACCCCTCCACTTT,CASSPGGRPGGSPLHF
TRBD1,TRBV4-1,TRBJ1-4,NA,TGCGCCAGCAGCCAAGATAAAGGACAGGGGGCAACTAATGAAAAACTGTTTTTT,CASSQDKGQGATNEKLFF
TRBD2,TRBV6-9,TRBJ2-1,once,TGTGCCAGCAGCCCGTCGGCGGGGGTCCTCAATGAGCAGTTCTTC,CASSPSAGVLNEQFF
NA,TRBV3-1/TRBV3-2,TRBJ2-3,NA,TGTGCCAGCAGCCCTGGACAACCTTCTACGCAGTATTTT,CASSPGQPSTQYF
NA,TRBV19,TRBJ2-4,NA,TGTGCCAGTAGTATAGGGAGGGACAGCCTAGCCAAAAACATTCAGTACTTC,CASSIGRDSLAKNIQYF